This paragraph covers one T cell receptor (beta chain) sequence. The sample originates from a study of cytomegalovirus exposure and HLA in healthy donors. The CDR3 is 11 residues long. Germline lookup yields CDR1 DFQATT and CDR2 SNEGSKA (reference sequence). Trimming removed 6 bases at V and 8 bases at J, with 11 bases between. 60 Vbeta and 13 Jbeta primers were used in PCR. TCRdb's table, derived via immunoSEQ multiplex PCR, lists solely in-frame clones and lacks some. Of around 97,000 clones in the sample, around 80% are singletons; the top ten hold under 5.5%. The sequenced material came from PBMCs. The chain recombines TRBV20-1 with TRBJ2-1; D ambiguous. The TCR was taken from a middle-aged man in good health and CMV-seropositive. The CDR3 region is CSAAGWDEQFF. The CDR3 DNA reads as TGCAGTGCCGCCGGGTGGGATGAGCAGTTCTTC.